This is a list of T cell receptor beta chains from one sample in a study of CD8 T cells in ankylosing spondylitis. A single record per CDR3 protein comes from TCRdb applying MiXCR to the 5' RACE reads. Seen here are fewer than 250,000 distinct CDR3 sequences, roughly 24% observed once, and the top ten hold under 7%. Sequencing input: blood, either unsorted or a sorted T cell fraction (not recorded which). The receptors come from a male donor with ankylosing spondylitis or in good health (not recorded which). The CDR3 runs from the conserved cysteine through the conserved F or W. The D gene is left open where the match is weak. Clone size is not always given. Where it is, it says once, few, many or a class for expanded clones.

j_gene: TRBJ2-7
v_gene: TRBV5-5
abundance: few
d_gene: -
CDR3nt: TGTGCCAGCAGTTACGCAGGGGTTTCCTACGAGCAGTACTTC
CDR3aa: CASSYAGVSYEQYF

j_gene: TRBJ1-3
v_gene: TRBV15
abundance: many
d_gene: -
CDR3nt: TGTGCCACCAGCCAGAGGCGGCAGGTCTCTGGAAACACCATATATTTT
CDR3aa: CATSQRRQVSGNTIYF

j_gene: TRBJ1-5
v_gene: TRBV7-2
abundance: many
d_gene: -
CDR3nt: TGTGCCAGCAGCCCCCAGCATTTT
CDR3aa: CASSPQHF

j_gene: TRBJ1-1
v_gene: TRBV29-1
abundance: few
d_gene: -
CDR3nt: TGCAGCGTTGGACAGTTTAACACTGAAGCTTTCTTT
CDR3aa: CSVGQFNTEAFF

j_gene: TRBJ2-7
v_gene: TRBV20-1
abundance: few
d_gene: TRBD2
CDR3nt: TGCAGTGCACAGGCCGGGACTAGCGGGAGAGGCGAGCAGTACTTC
CDR3aa: CSAQAGTSGRGEQYF

j_gene: TRBJ1-1
v_gene: TRBV12-3/TRBV12-4
abundance: many
d_gene: -
CDR3nt: TGTGCCAGCAGTATGGGACAGAACACTGAAGCTTTCTTT
CDR3aa: CASSMGQNTEAFF

j_gene: TRBJ1-5
v_gene: TRBV2
abundance: many
d_gene: -
CDR3nt: TGTGCCAGCAGCAGTGATAGCAATCAGCCCCAGCATTTT
CDR3aa: CASSSDSNQPQHF

j_gene: TRBJ2-1
v_gene: TRBV12-3/TRBV12-4
abundance: many
d_gene: TRBD1
CDR3nt: TGTGCCAGCAGTGTAGGGACAGGATCCTACAATGAGCAGTTCTTC
CDR3aa: CASSVGTGSYNEQFF

j_gene: TRBJ2-5
v_gene: TRBV4-1
abundance: -
d_gene: TRBD2
CDR3nt: TGCGCCAGCAGCCAGGGACTAGCGGGAGTTGGAGAGACCCAGTACTTC
CDR3aa: CASSQGLAGVGETQYF

j_gene: TRBJ1-5
v_gene: TRBV20-1
abundance: -
d_gene: -
CDR3nt: TGCAGTGCTACACCATTTCAGGGCGCAGTCAATCAGCCCCAGCATTTT
CDR3aa: CSATPFQGAVNQPQHF

j_gene: TRBJ1-1
v_gene: TRBV29-1
abundance: once
d_gene: -
CDR3nt: TGCAGCGTTGCCTCCCCTGGGAACACTGAAGCTTTCTTT
CDR3aa: CSVASPGNTEAFF

j_gene: TRBJ2-1
v_gene: TRBV5-5
abundance: many
d_gene: -
CDR3nt: TGTGCCAGCAGCTTGGCCGACGAGGGGTACAATGAGCAGTTCTTC
CDR3aa: CASSLADEGYNEQFF

j_gene: TRBJ2-1
v_gene: TRBV29-1
abundance: few
d_gene: -
CDR3nt: TGCAGCGGAACAGAGGGGGTCGAGCAGTTCTTC
CDR3aa: CSGTEGVEQFF

j_gene: TRBJ1-2
v_gene: TRBV7-8
abundance: many
d_gene: -
CDR3nt: TGTGCCAGCAGCCCAGTTGGAATTAACTATGGCTACACCTTC
CDR3aa: CASSPVGINYGYTF

j_gene: TRBJ2-1
v_gene: TRBV4-2
abundance: many
d_gene: TRBD2
CDR3nt: TGTGCCAGCAGCCAAGATGTAAGCGGGAGGAGCTCCTACAATGAGCAGTTCTTC
CDR3aa: CASSQDVSGRSSYNEQFF

j_gene: TRBJ1-4
v_gene: TRBV29-1
abundance: few
d_gene: -
CDR3nt: TGCAGCGTTAGGATGGCAGCAACTAATGAAAAACTGTTTTTT
CDR3aa: CSVRMAATNEKLFF

j_gene: TRBJ2-7
v_gene: TRBV4-3
abundance: -
d_gene: TRBD1
CDR3nt: TGCGCCAGCAGCGAACGGGACAGGGGAACCTACGAGCAGTACTTC
CDR3aa: CASSERDRGTYEQYF

j_gene: TRBJ1-2
v_gene: TRBV6-1
abundance: many
d_gene: -
CDR3nt: TGTGCCAGCAGTCAGGGACAAAACTATGGCTACACCTTC
CDR3aa: CASSQGQNYGYTF

j_gene: TRBJ2-2
v_gene: TRBV29-1
abundance: -
d_gene: -
CDR3nt: TGCAGCGTTGACGTGGCGGGACCACCGAACACCGGGGAGCTGTTTTTT
CDR3aa: CSVDVAGPPNTGELFF

j_gene: TRBJ2-7
v_gene: TRBV20-1
abundance: -
d_gene: -
CDR3nt: TGCAGTGCCCAGCGGAGTGGCCCCTACGAGCAGTACTTC
CDR3aa: CSAQRSGPYEQYF